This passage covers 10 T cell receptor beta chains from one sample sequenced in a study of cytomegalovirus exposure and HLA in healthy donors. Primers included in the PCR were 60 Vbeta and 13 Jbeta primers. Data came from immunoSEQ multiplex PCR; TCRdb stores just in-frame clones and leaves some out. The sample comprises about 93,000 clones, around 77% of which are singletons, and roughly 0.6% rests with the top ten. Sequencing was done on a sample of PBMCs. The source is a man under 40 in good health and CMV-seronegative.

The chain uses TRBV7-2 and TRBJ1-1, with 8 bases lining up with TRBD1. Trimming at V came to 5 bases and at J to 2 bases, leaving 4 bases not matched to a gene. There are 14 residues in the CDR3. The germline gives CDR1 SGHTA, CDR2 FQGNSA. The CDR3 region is CASSPTGVNTEAFF. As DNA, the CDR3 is TGTGCCAGCAGCCCGACAGGGGTAAACACTGAAGCTTTCTTT.

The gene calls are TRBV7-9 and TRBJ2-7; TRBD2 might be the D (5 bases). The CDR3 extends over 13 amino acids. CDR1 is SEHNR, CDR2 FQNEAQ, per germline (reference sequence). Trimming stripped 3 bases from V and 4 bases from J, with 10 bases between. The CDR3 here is CASSFGVGYEQYV. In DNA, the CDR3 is TGTGCCAGCAGCTTCGGGGTCGGGTACGAGCAGTACGTC.

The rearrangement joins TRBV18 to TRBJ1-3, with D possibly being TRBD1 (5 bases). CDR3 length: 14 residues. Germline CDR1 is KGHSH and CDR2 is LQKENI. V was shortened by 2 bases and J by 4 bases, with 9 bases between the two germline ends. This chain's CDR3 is CASSPAGHGNTIYF. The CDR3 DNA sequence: TGTGCCAGCTCACCAGCCGGACACGGAAACACCATATATTTT. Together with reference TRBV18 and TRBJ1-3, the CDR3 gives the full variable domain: NAGVMQNPRHLVRRRGQEARLRCSPMKGHSHVYWYRQLPEEGLKFMVYLQKENIIDESGMPKERFSAEFPKEGPSILRIQQVVRGDSAAYFCASSPAGHGNTIYFGEGSWLTVV.

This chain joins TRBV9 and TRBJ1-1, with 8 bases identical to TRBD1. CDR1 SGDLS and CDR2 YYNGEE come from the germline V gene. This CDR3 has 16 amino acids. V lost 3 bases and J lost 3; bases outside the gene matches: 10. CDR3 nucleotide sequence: TGTGCCAGCAGCGAGAAGACAGGGGCCCCAGACACTGAAGCTTTCTTT. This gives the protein CASSEKTGAPDTEAFF.

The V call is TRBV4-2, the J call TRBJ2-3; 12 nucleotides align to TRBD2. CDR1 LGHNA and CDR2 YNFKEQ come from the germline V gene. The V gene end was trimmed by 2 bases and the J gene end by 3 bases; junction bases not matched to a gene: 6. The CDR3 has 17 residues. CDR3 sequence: CASSQQTSGGRTDTQYF. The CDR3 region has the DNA TGTGCCAGCAGCCAACAAACTAGCGGGGGGCGGACAGATACGCAGTATTTT.

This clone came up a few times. The CDR3, as DNA: TGCGCCAGCAGCTTGGGCAGGGCCTACGAGCAGTACTTC. Translated: CASSLGRAYEQYF. This sequence joins TRBV5-1 and TRBJ2-7, with a weak D call TRBD1 (5 bases). Trimming took off 0 bases at V and 2 bases at J, with 6 bases between the two ends. CDR1 SGHRS and CDR2 YFSETQ come from the germline V gene. The CDR3 extends over 13 amino acids. Combining the CDR3 with reference TRBV5-1 and TRBJ2-7 gives the whole variable domain KAGVTQTPRYLIKTRGQQVTLSCSPISGHRSVSWYQQTPGQGLQFLFEYFSETQRNKGNFPGRFSGRQFSNSRSEMNVSTLELGDSALYLCASSLGRAYEQYFGPGTRLTVT.

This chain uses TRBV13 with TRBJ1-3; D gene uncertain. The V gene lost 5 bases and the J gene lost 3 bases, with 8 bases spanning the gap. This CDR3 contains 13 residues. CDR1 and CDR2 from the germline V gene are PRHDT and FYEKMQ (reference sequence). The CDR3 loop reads CASSPGLGNTIYF. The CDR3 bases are TGTGCCAGCAGCCCCGGACTTGGAAACACCATATATTTT. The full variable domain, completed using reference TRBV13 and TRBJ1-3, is AAGVIQSPRHLIKEKRETATLKCYPIPRHDTVYWYQQGPGQDPQFLISFYEKMQSDKGSIPDRFSAQQFSDYHSELNMSSLELGDSALYFCASSPGLGNTIYFGEGSWLTVV.

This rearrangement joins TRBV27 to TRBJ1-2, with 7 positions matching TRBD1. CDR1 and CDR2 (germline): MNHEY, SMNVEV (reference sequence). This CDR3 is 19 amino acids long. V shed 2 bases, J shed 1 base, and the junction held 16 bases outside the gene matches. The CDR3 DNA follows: TGTGCCAGCAGTTTAGGGCACAGGGGTTCTAGTCCTTTTAACTATGGCTACACCTTC. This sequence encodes CASSLGHRGSSPFNYGYTF.

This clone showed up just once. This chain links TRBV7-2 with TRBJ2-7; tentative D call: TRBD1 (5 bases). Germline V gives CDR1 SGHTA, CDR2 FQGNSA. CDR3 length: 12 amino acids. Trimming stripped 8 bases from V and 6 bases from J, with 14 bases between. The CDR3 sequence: CASGPGFIEQYF. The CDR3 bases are TGTGCCAGCGGTCCAGGGTTTATCGAGCAGTACTTC. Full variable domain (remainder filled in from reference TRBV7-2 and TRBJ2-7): GAGVSQSPSNKVTEKGKDVELRCDPISGHTALYWYRQSLGQGLEFLIYFQGNSAPDKSGLPSDRFSAERTGGSVSTLTIQRTQQEDSAVYLCASGPGFIEQYFGPGTRLTVT.

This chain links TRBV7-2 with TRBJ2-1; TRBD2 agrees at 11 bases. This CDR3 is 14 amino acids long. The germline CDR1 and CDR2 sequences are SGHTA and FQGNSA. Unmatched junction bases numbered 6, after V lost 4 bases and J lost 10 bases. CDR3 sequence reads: CASSYIAGGREQFF. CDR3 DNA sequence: TGTGCCAGCAGCTATATAGCGGGGGGGCGAGAGCAGTTCTTC.